The entry that follows covers one T cell receptor (beta chain) sequence. The CDR3 is 14 amino acids. V was pared by 8 bases and J by 0 bases, with 10 bases between. CDR1 and CDR2 (germline): SGHAT, FQNNGV. This entry is derived from a study of identical twins. TCRdb independently ran MiXCR on the 5' RACE reads; one entry per CDR3 protein. This table has fewer than 900,000 distinct CDR3 sequences, roughly 20% appearing once. In addition, the sample was reused for a study of T cells expressing NK-cell markers.

The chain carries TRBV11-2 and TRBJ2-2, with D tentatively TRBD2 (6 bases). The receptor was derived from a woman aged 18-29 years in good health. Sequenced input: PBMCs. In DNA, the CDR3 is TGTGCCAGCCGCGGGGCTGCGAACACCGGGGAGCTGTTTTTT. Translated, it gives CASRGAANTGELFF. The full variable domain, rest sourced from reference TRBV11-2 and TRBJ2-2, is EAGVAQSPRYKIIEKRQSVAFWCNPISGHATLYWYQQILGQGPKLLIQFQNNGVVDDSQLPKDRFSAERLKGVDSTLKIQPAKLEDSAVYLCASRGAANTGELFFGEGSRLTVL.